This is a list of T cell receptor beta chains from one sample in a study of T cell repertoires in cytomegalovirus infection. Their antigens are not known. TCRdb redid the calling of the reads with MiXCR, one entry per CDR3 protein. This sample has 750,000 to 950,000 distinct CDR3 sequences, with roughly 29% found just once. The material was cultured CD8+ T cells from PBMCs, obtained from culture after CMV antigen stimulation. The receptors shown here come from a human donor in good health (CMV status not recorded). Some clones in this sample may be carry-over from other donors' samples. CDR3s include the opening cysteine and the closing phenylalanine or tryptophan. A D gene is named only where the DNA matches it firmly. Not all rows give a size; the values are once, few, many and, for expanded clones, a class.

j_call v_call clone_size d_call cdr3_nt cdr3_aa
TRBJ1-5 TRBV7-9 few - TGTGCCAGCAGCTTAGCCGGGGAAGAGAATCAGCCCCAGCATTTT CASSLAGEENQPQHF
TRBJ2-7 TRBV6-5 few - TGTGCCAGCAGCCCGGGACAAGTCTACGCGCGGTACTTC CASSPGQVYARYF
TRBJ1-3 TRBV20-1 few TRBD1 TGCAGTGCTAGAGATCGGCAGGGGGCTTCTGGAAACACCATATATTTT CSARDRQGASGNTIYF
TRBJ2-1 TRBV20-1 few - TGCTCCCAACCCCAGGGAGCGGCTGGCGGTGAGCAGTTCTTC CSQPQGAAGGEQFF
TRBJ2-5 TRBV11-2 - TRBD2 TGTGCCAGCATAGGGACTAGCCAAGAGACCCAGTACTTC CASIGTSQETQYF
TRBJ1-4 TRBV7-9 many TRBD1 TGTGCCAGCAGCTTAATCGGACAGGACGGGAATGAAAAACTGTTTTTT CASSLIGQDGNEKLFF
TRBJ2-2 TRBV4-1 - - TGCGCCAGCAGCCCCCCCGCGGGGCGCGAGACCACCGGGGAGCTGTTTTTT CASSPPAGRETTGELFF
TRBJ2-5 TRBV6-2/TRBV6-3 few TRBD2 TGTGCCAGCAGTTACTCCCATAACCTCCGACTAGCGGGATACCAAGAGACCCAGTACTTC CASSYSHNLRLAGYQETQYF
TRBJ2-2 TRBV6-1 - - TGTGCCACTCGGGAGGAACAGGGAGCCACCGGGGAGCTGTTTTTT CATREEQGATGELFF
TRBJ1-5 TRBV6-6 once TRBD1 TGTGCCACCTGGACAGGGGGCTTTCAAGAGCCCCAGCATTTT CATWTGGFQEPQHF
TRBJ1-2 TRBV28 few - TGTGCCAGCAGTTTATATACGCCTAACTATGGCTACACCTTC CASSLYTPNYGYTF
TRBJ2-2 TRBV9 - - TGTGCCAGCAGCGTTGCGGGGAACACCGGGGAGCTGTTTTTT CASSVAGNTGELFF
TRBJ2-7 TRBV20-1 - TRBD1 TGCAGTGCTAGAGGACCGGGACAGGGCATACACGAGCAGTACTTC CSARGPGQGIHEQYF
TRBJ1-2 TRBV28 many - TGTGCCAGCAGTTTATGGGCGGACAGAAACTATGGCTACACCTTC CASSLWADRNYGYTF
TRBJ1-2 TRBV10-3 - - TGTGCCATCAGTGAGTCACAGACCATCAACTATGGCTACACCTTC CAISESQTINYGYTF
TRBJ2-7 TRBV7-6 - - TGTGCCAGCAGCACAGGCGACGAGCAGTACTTC CASSTGDEQYF
TRBJ1-1 TRBV6-2/TRBV6-3 few TRBD1 TGTGCCACACAGACAGGGGAGGCCGAAGCTTTCTTT CATQTGEAEAFF
TRBJ1-2 TRBV19 - - TGTGCCAGTATCGAGGGCCGGAGCTATGGCTACACCTTC CASIEGRSYGYTF
TRBJ1-2 TRBV12-3/TRBV12-4 - TRBD1 TGTGCCAGCAGTACCGGACAGGGATTCTATGGCTACACCTTC CASSTGQGFYGYTF
TRBJ2-6 TRBV19 - - TGTGCCAGTAGTATAACTGGGGGGAGCTCTGGGGCCAACGTCCTGACTTTC CASSITGGSSGANVLTF
TRBJ2-2 TRBV2 few TRBD2 TGTGCCAGCAGGACTAGCGGTGTTACCGGGGAGCTGTTTTTT CASRTSGVTGELFF
TRBJ1-6 TRBV7-2 - - TGTGCCAGCAGCTTAGGAGGGGAAAGGAGTTCCCTCCACTTT CASSLGGERSSLHF
TRBJ1-2 TRBV27 - - TGTGCCAGCAGTTCCAGGGACTCAGCTAACTATGGCTACACCTTC CASSSRDSANYGYTF
TRBJ2-2 TRBV12-5 few - TGTGCTAGTGGTTTGGAGTACACCGGGGAGCTGTTTTTT CASGLEYTGELFF
TRBJ1-2 TRBV11-2 few - TGTGCCAGTAGCTGGGAGGGGGATGGCTACACCTTC CASSWEGDGYTF
TRBJ2-3 TRBV4-3 - - TGCGCCAGCAGCCAAGAAGGGGTCCGGGATACGCAGTATTTT CASSQEGVRDTQYF
TRBJ1-1 TRBV5-1 - - TGCGCCAGCAAACCAGGAGACACTGAAGCTTTCTTT CASKPGDTEAFF
TRBJ2-7 TRBV4-1 many - TGTGCCAGCAGCCAAGGGACCTCCTACGAGCAGTACTTC CASSQGTSYEQYF
TRBJ2-5 TRBV2 many - TGTGCCAGCAGTGAAGCCCTTCGAGAGACCCAGTACTTC CASSEALRETQYF
TRBJ2-2 TRBV6-1 - TRBD2 TGTGCCAGCACATCTAGCGGGGGGATTATGGCCGGGGAGCTGTTTTTT CASTSSGGIMAGELFF
TRBJ2-1 TRBV27 - - TGTGCCAGCAGTTTTTCTAGCGCTGGATACAATGAGCAGTTCTTC CASSFSSAGYNEQFF
TRBJ1-2 TRBV6-4 - - TGTGCCAGCAGCTGGGACGGCCTCGATGGCTACACCTTC CASSWDGLDGYTF
TRBJ2-1 TRBV6-2/TRBV6-3 - - TGTGCCAGCAGTTACTTGCCTTGGGGGACTTCCAATGAGCAGTTCTTC CASSYLPWGTSNEQFF
TRBJ2-2 TRBV20-1 - - TGCAGTGCTCAGGGGTCCGGGGAGCTGTTTTTT CSAQGSGELFF
TRBJ2-3 TRBV7-9 - - TGTGCCAGCAGTTCTGGGCTGGGGGAAAGCACAGATACGCAGTATTTT CASSSGLGESTDTQYF
TRBJ1-5 TRBV4-3 few - TGCGCCAGCAGCCAAGATTTGGGGAACCGACGCAATCAGCCCCAGCATTTT CASSQDLGNRRNQPQHF
TRBJ2-3 TRBV4-1 - - TGCGCCAGCAGCCTCCCGCGACTAGTGCCAGGGGGGGGCACAGATACGCAGTATTTT CASSLPRLVPGGGTDTQYF
TRBJ1-5 TRBV27 many TRBD1 TGTGCCAGCAGTGTCGACAGGGTGGGCAATCAGCCCCAGCATTTT CASSVDRVGNQPQHF
TRBJ2-1 TRBV7-9 many - TGTGCCAGCAGCCCAGGGACGGGGGCATCCTACAATGAGCAGTTCTTC CASSPGTGASYNEQFF
TRBJ1-1 TRBV7-9 - - TGTGCCAGCAGTTTTAAAGGGGGATTCACTGAAGCTTTCTTT CASSFKGGFTEAFF
TRBJ2-2 TRBV7-6 few TRBD2 TGTGCCAGCAGCTATCCACTAGCGGGGGATAAGTATACCGGGGAGCTGTTTTTT CASSYPLAGDKYTGELFF
TRBJ2-1 TRBV4-1 - - TGCGCCAGCAGCCAAGATTTAAGGCAGGGGGGCCACAATGAGCAGTTCTTC CASSQDLRQGGHNEQFF
TRBJ1-3 TRBV10-3 few - TGTGCCATCAGTGAGCCCGGCTCTGGAAACACCATATATTTT CAISEPGSGNTIYF
TRBJ2-1 TRBV29-1 - - TGCAGCGTTCTAACTGGTTCCTACAATGAGCAGTTCTTC CSVLTGSYNEQFF
TRBJ2-7 TRBV6-1 - TRBD1 TGTGCCAGCAGCACCGACAGGGTGGCGACCTACGAGCAGTACTTC CASSTDRVATYEQYF
TRBJ1-1 TRBV7-6 few TRBD1 TGTGCCAGCAGCTTAGGGAAGGGGGCGCGTGGAATAGAAGCTTTCTTT CASSLGKGARGIEAFF
TRBJ1-2 TRBV5-8 many - TGTGCCAGCAGCTTGGAAACACGAGGCTATGGCTACACCTTC CASSLETRGYGYTF
TRBJ2-7 TRBV12-3/TRBV12-4 - TRBD2 TGTGCCAGCAGTTTAAGAGCGGGGGTAACCTACGAGCAGTACTTC CASSLRAGVTYEQYF
TRBJ2-5 TRBV7-9 few - TGTGCCAGCAGCCAAACACAGGGTCCTGAAGAGACCCAGTACTTC CASSQTQGPEETQYF
TRBJ1-3 TRBV5-6 - - TGTGCCAGCAGCTCGATAAACAGAGACTCTGGAAACACCATATATTTT CASSSINRDSGNTIYF
TRBJ2-1 TRBV6-6 - - TGTGCCAGCAGCCATGCCCGGGTACCCTACAATGAGCAGTTCTTC CASSHARVPYNEQFF
TRBJ1-3 TRBV7-2 - - TGTGCCAGCAGCTGGACAGTAGGAAACACCATATATTTT CASSWTVGNTIYF